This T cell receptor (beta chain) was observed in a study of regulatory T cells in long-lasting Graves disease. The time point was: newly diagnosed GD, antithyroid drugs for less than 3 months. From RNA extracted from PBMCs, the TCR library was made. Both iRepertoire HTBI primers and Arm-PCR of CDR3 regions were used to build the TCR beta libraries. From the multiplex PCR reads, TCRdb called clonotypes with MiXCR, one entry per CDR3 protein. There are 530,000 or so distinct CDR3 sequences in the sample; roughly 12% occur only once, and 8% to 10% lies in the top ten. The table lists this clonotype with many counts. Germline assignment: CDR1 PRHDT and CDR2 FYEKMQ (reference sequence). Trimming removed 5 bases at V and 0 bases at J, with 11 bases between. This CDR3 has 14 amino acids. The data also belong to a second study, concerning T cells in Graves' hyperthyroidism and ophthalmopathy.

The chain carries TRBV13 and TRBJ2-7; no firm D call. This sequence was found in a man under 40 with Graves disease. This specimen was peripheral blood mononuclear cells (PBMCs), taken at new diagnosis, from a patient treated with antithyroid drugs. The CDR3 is CASSIVASSYEQYF. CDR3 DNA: TGTGCCAGCAGCATTGTGGCTAGCTCCTACGAGCAGTACTTC.